The clone carrying this T cell receptor (beta chain) has a count of ten or more. The authors sequenced patients whose flow cytometry had shown CD8+CD57+ cell expansion. Severe acquired aplastic anemia affected all patients. V was shortened by 3 bases and J by 1 base, with 9 bases between the two germline ends. The CDR3 loop spans 14 amino acids. Germline CDR1 reads MDHEN; CDR2 reads SYDVKM. These data belong to a study of CD8+CD57+ T cells in acquired aplastic anemia. Overall study: DNA recovered from sorted CD4+ and CD8+ cells had a mean of around 3.3 ug.

Researchers used genomic DNA as the template to profile TCR beta VDJ and CDR3. TCRdb called the reads again in MiXCR, with one record for every CDR3 protein. Here the sample spans around 150,000 distinct CDR3 sequences, 40% to 55% being singletons. The receptor's source is a human donor with aplastic anemia. The rearrangement links TRBV28 to TRBJ2-5, with D tentatively TRBD1 (6 bases). The material sequenced was sorted CD4+, CD8+, or CD8+CD57+ T cells (not recorded which) from PBMCs. This chain's CDR3 is CASSLGARQETQYF. The CDR3 coding sequence is TGTGCCAGCAGTTTGGGGGCTCGCCAAGAGACCCAGTACTTC.